Sequencing of this T cell receptor (beta chain) was carried out in a study of memory CD4+ T cells and cytomegalovirus serostatus. V lost 6 bases, J lost 1 base, and 9 bases lay in between. The CDR3 consists of 14 residues. Germline V gene lookup returns CDR1 WNHNN and CDR2 SYGVQD (reference sequence). Sequencing was performed with immunoSEQ multiplex PCR; in TCRdb, only in-frame clones are kept and a portion is missing. There are fewer than 35,000 clones in the sample; 70% to 80% occur only once, and about 0.66% lies in the top ten. Single viable CD3+CD4+CD8-CD45RO+ cells were sorted as the memory CD4+ T cells. After thawing, CD4+ T cells were positively selected.

The V call is TRBV10-1, the J call TRBJ2-2, with D perhaps matching TRBD1 (5 bases). The receptor was isolated from an adult in good health and CMV-seronegative. Sequences were obtained from memory CD4+ T cells from blood. This CDR3 is CASSGQLNTGELFF. The CDR3 nucleotides read TGCGCCAGCAGCGGACAACTGAACACCGGGGAGCTGTTTTTT.